The rows below give T cell receptor beta chains drawn from one sample of a study of blood T cell repertoires in COVID-19. TCRdb's copy holds only in-frame clones and misses some; the assay was immunoSEQ multiplex PCR. The data show over 85,000 clones, about 76% seen once. Sequenced input: peripheral blood. The receptor source for this set is a human donor in a cohort sampled during active COVID-19. Both conserved end residues are part of each CDR3. The D gene is left open where the match is weak. Only some rows state a clone size, as once, few, many or a class for expanded clones.

J	size	V	D	length	DNA	CDR3
TRBJ2-5	.	TRBV7-2	.	13	TGTGCCAGCAGCACCCAACCGCGAGAGACCCAGTACTTC	CASSTQPRETQYF
TRBJ2-3	.	TRBV9	.	16	TGTGCCAGCAGCGTAAGCCCCGATACGCTCACAGATACGCAGTATTTT	CASSVSPDTLTDTQYF
TRBJ1-1	.	TRBV18	.	13	TGTGCCAGCTCACCACCTGGGGAGGCTGAAGCTTTCTTT	CASSPPGEAEAFF
TRBJ1-1	.	TRBV12-3/TRBV12-4	.	12	TGTGCCAGCTCGGAACCGGGATCTGAAGCTTTCTTT	CASSEPGSEAFF
TRBJ2-7	.	TRBV18	TRBD2	16	TGTGCCAGCTCACCTCCGGCTAGCGGGAGAGTCAACGAGCAGTACTTC	CASSPPASGRVNEQYF
TRBJ2-1	.	TRBV7-9	.	15	TGTGCCAGCAGCCACAAAAAAAGAATAAGCGATGAGCAGTTCTTC	CASSHKKRISDEQFF
TRBJ2-1	.	TRBV5-4	TRBD2	14	TGTGCCAGCAGCTTACTAGCGGGAGAAGGTGAGCAGTTCTTC	CASSLLAGEGEQFF
TRBJ1-4	.	TRBV7-8	.	14	TGTGCCAGCAGCCCTGGGGCCCTCGGGGAAAAACTGTTTTTT	CASSPGALGEKLFF
TRBJ2-5	.	TRBV28	TRBD1	15	TGTGCCAGCAGTCCCTATGAGACAGGGCAAGAGACCCAGTACTTC	CASSPYETGQETQYF
TRBJ2-7	.	TRBV10-3	TRBD1	16	TGTGCCATCAGTGAGTCCGCGTCAGGGGGATCCTACGAGCAGTACTTC	CAISESASGGSYEQYF
TRBJ2-5	.	TRBV7-2	TRBD2	17	TGTGCCACCTCCCGGACTATACGGGAGGGGACTCAAGAGACCCAGTACTTC	CATSRTIREGTQETQYF
TRBJ2-5	.	TRBV5-1	TRBD2	14	TGCGCCAGCAGCGCTGGGACTATACAAGAGACCCAGTACTTC	CASSAGTIQETQYF
TRBJ2-7	.	TRBV3-1/TRBV3-2	TRBD1	16	TGTGCCAGCAGCCCCCGGGACAGGGGGCCCTCCTACGAGCAGTACTTC	CASSPRDRGPSYEQYF
TRBJ2-1	once	TRBV7-2	.	14	TGTGCCAGCAGCTTAGCGGGCAGCAACAATGAGCAGTTCTTC	CASSLAGSNNEQFF
TRBJ2-5	.	TRBV18	.	14	TGTGCCAGCTCACGCAACAGGGCCACAGAGACCCAGTACTTC	CASSRNRATETQYF
TRBJ2-3	.	TRBV18	TRBD2	16	TGTGCCAGCTCACCACTTAGCGGGAGGGGCACAGATACGCAGTATTTT	CASSPLSGRGTDTQYF
TRBJ2-7	.	TRBV29-1	.	12	TGCAGCGTTGGGGCTCCGTCTGGCGAGCAGTACTTC	CSVGAPSGEQYF
TRBJ1-3	.	TRBV18	.	14	TGTGCCAGCTCACCACAGCGCTCTGGAAACACCATATATTTT	CASSPQRSGNTIYF
TRBJ1-4	once	TRBV15	.	16	TGTGCCACCACCAACGTCAGGTTTGCAACTAATGAAAAACTGTTTTTT	CATTNVRFATNEKLFF
TRBJ2-7	.	TRBV2	TRBD2	12	TGTGCCACCCTCCGGGGGGCCTACGAGCAGTACTTC	CATLRGAYEQYF
TRBJ1-5	.	TRBV6-2/TRBV6-3	.	14	TGTGCCAGCAGTTACACTAATAGCAATCAGCCCCAGCATTTT	CASSYTNSNQPQHF
TRBJ1-4	.	TRBV4-3	TRBD1	15	TGCGCCAGCAGCCAGCGGACAGGGTGGGGGGAAAAACTGTTTTTT	CASSQRTGWGEKLFF
TRBJ1-4	few	TRBV5-8	.	17	TGTGCCAGCAGCTACGTGACAGAGACGCCAACTAATGAAAAACTGTTTTTT	CASSYVTETPTNEKLFF
TRBJ2-5	.	TRBV25-1	TRBD1	15	TGTGCCAGCAGTTCTAAGACAGGGGGCGGGGAGACCCAGTACTTC	CASSSKTGGGETQYF
TRBJ2-1	.	TRBV7-3	TRBD2	15	TGTGCCAGCAGCTGGACTAGCGGGAGGGCGAATGAGCAGTTCTTC	CASSWTSGRANEQFF
TRBJ2-1	.	TRBV9	TRBD2	16	TGTGCCAGCAGCCCCGGGACTAGTGGTCCTACTGGTGAGCAGTTCTTC	CASSPGTSGPTGEQFF
TRBJ1-2	.	TRBV14	TRBD1	15	TGTGCCAGCAGCCAAGGGGACAGCCGGCAAGATGGCTACACCTTC	CASSQGDSRQDGYTF
TRBJ1-2	.	TRBV24-1	TRBD1	15	TGTGCCACCAGTGACCCCGGGACAGGGGGTTTTGGCTACACCTTC	CATSDPGTGGFGYTF
TRBJ2-7	.	TRBV2	TRBD2	15	TGTGCCAGCCGGGGTGGTTTAGCGGGAACCTACGAGCAGTACTTC	CASRGGLAGTYEQYF
TRBJ1-5	.	TRBV21-1	.	15	TGTGCCAGCAGCTGGGGAGGGCTTAGCAATCAGCCCCAGCATTTT	CASSWGGLSNQPQHF
TRBJ1-6	.	TRBV11-3	.	16	TGTGCCAGCAGCTCCGGGAGCCAGCCTTCAAATTCACCCCTCCACTTT	CASSSGSQPSNSPLHF
TRBJ2-2	once	TRBV19	.	14	TGTGCCACACGTGGGACATACTACACCGGGGAGCTGTTTTTT	CATRGTYYTGELFF
TRBJ2-1	once	TRBV29-1	TRBD2	21	TGCAGCGTTCGAGCCCGACCCCGCACTAGCGGGAGAGTAAGCTCCTACAATGAGCAGTTCTTC	CSVRARPRTSGRVSSYNEQFF
TRBJ1-2	.	TRBV7-9	TRBD1	13	TGTGCCAGCAGCTTAGTGACAGGGGGATCCTACACCTTC	CASSLVTGGSYTF
TRBJ2-3	.	TRBV7-3	.	17	TGTGCCAGCAGAGGGGGGAGGGCCGGTTTAGCTACAGATACGCAGTATTTT	CASRGGRAGLATDTQYF
TRBJ2-3	.	TRBV4-1	TRBD2	20	TGCGCCAGCAGCCAAGGGGTTAGCGGGAGGGCCGATTTGAGGACATATACGCAGTATTTT	CASSQGVSGRADLRTYTQYF
TRBJ2-3	.	TRBV4-3	.	15	TGCGCCAGCAGCCCAGAGCGGTTTAGCACAGATACGCAGTATTTT	CASSPERFSTDTQYF
TRBJ2-5	.	TRBV2	TRBD2	14	TGTGCCAGCAGTCTAGCGGGGTCCGGGGAGACCCAGTACTTC	CASSLAGSGETQYF
TRBJ2-1	.	TRBV5-8	.	14	TGTGCCAGCAGCTTGCTTAGTACCTACAATGAGCAGTTCTTC	CASSLLSTYNEQFF
TRBJ1-5	.	TRBV7-9	.	16	TGTGCCAGCAGCTTAGGGGGCAGTAATAGCAATCAGCCCCAGCATTTT	CASSLGGSNSNQPQHF
TRBJ2-5	.	TRBV4-2	TRBD1	15	TGTGCCAGCAGCCAAGATATACGACAGGGAATTACCCAGTACTTC	CASSQDIRQGITQYF
TRBJ1-4	.	TRBV5-1	TRBD1	14	TGCGCCAGCAGCTTGGGACAGGGGGGAGAAAAACTGTTTTTT	CASSLGQGGEKLFF
TRBJ2-7	once	TRBV3-1/TRBV3-2	.	16	TGTGCCAGCAGCAAGGAACCTAGGGGTCCCCCCTACGAGCAGTACTTC	CASSKEPRGPPYEQYF
TRBJ2-7	.	TRBV6-5	TRBD1	14	TGTGCCAGCAGTTACTCTTCCGAGACAGGGGAGACGTACTTC	CASSYSSETGETYF
TRBJ1-2	.	TRBV10-2	.	12	TGCGCCAGCACCCAGACGGGGTATGGCTACACCTTC	CASTQTGYGYTF
TRBJ2-5	.	TRBV4-1	.	16	TGCGCCAGCAGCCCCGGAAGGGGGGGACCCTCCGGGACCCAGTACTTC	CASSPGRGGPSGTQYF
TRBJ2-7	.	TRBV10-3	.	15	TGTGCCATCAGTGATCGCGGGGAAAGCTCCTACGAGCAGTACTTC	CAISDRGESSYEQYF
TRBJ2-3	.	TRBV7-2	TRBD2	19	TGTGCCAGCAGCTCCTCCGGACTAGCGGGAGCCCCTAGCACAGATACGCAGTATTTT	CASSSSGLAGAPSTDTQYF
TRBJ2-7	.	TRBV2	TRBD2	15	TGTGCCAGCAGTGCCGGGACTAGCGGGAGCTACGAGCAGTACTTC	CASSAGTSGSYEQYF
TRBJ2-1	.	TRBV21-1	.	16	TGTGCCAGCAGCAATCGTTCGAGCGGGAGTTACAATGAGCAGTTCTTC	CASSNRSSGSYNEQFF
TRBJ1-5	few	TRBV19	.	11	TGTGCCAGTAAAGGCCCAGGGCCCCAGCATTTT	CASKGPGPQHF
TRBJ1-2	.	TRBV3-1/TRBV3-2	TRBD1	16	TGTGCCAGCAGCCAAGGTATCGGGACAGGGTCTTATGGCTACACCTTC	CASSQGIGTGSYGYTF